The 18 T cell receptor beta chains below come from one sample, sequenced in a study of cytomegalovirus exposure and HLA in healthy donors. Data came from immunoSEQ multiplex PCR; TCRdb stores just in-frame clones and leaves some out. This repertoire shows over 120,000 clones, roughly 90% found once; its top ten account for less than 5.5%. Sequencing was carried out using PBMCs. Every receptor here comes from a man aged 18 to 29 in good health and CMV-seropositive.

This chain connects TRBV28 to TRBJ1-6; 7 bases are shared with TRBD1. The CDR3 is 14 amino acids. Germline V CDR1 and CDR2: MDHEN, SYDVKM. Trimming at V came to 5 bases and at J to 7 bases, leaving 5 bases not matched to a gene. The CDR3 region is CASSRQGINSPLHF. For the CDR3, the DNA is TGTGCCAGCAGTAGACAGGGCATCAATTCACCCCTCCACTTT.

Here the CDR3 DNA reads TGTGCCAGCAGCTTAGGGGATCGGGGGAGCTACGAGCAGTACTTC. It is translated as CASSLGDRGSYEQYF. V and J are TRBV7-6 and TRBJ2-7; D is possibly TRBD2 (6 bases). Germline CDR1 and CDR2: SGHVS and FNYEAQ. Trimming took off 1 base at V and 3 bases at J, with 13 bases between the two ends. This CDR3 comprises 15 residues. Full variable domain (missing parts from reference TRBV7-6 and TRBJ2-7): GAGVSQSPRYKVTKRGQDVALRCDPISGHVSLYWYRQALGQGPEFLTYFNYEAQQDKSGLPNDRFSAERPEGSISTLTIQRTEQRDSAMYRCASSLGDRGSYEQYFGPGTRLTVT.

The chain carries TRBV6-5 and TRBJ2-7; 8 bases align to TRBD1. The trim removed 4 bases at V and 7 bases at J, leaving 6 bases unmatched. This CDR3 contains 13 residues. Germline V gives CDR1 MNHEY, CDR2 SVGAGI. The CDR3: CASSSTGTGEQYF. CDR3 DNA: TGTGCCAGCAGTTCTACCGGGACAGGAGAGCAGTACTTC.

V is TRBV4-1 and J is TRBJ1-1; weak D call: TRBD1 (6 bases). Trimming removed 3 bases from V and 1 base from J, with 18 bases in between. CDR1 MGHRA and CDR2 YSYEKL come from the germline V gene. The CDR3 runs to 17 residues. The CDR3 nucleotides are TGCGCCAGCAGCCAGATAAACCTCATGGACAGGAACACTGAAGCTTTCTTT. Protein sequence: CASSQINLMDRNTEAFF.

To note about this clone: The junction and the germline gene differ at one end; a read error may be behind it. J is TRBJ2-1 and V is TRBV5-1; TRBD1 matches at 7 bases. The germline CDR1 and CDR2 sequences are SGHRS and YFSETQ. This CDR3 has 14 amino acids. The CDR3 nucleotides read TGCGCCAGCTGCTTGGGACAGCCCTACAATGAGCAGTTCTTC. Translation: CASCLGQPYNEQFF.

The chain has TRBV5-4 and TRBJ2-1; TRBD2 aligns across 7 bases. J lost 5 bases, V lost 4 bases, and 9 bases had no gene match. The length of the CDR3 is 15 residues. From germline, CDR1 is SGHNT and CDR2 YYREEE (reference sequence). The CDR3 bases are TGTGCCAGCAGCAAACCGACTAGCAGGGACAATGAGCAGTTCTTC. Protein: CASSKPTSRDNEQFF.

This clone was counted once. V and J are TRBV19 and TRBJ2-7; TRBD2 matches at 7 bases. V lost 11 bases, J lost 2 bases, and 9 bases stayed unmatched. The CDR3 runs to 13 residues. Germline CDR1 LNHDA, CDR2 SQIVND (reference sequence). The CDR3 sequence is CASRPSGTYEQYF. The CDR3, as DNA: TGTGCCTCCAGGCCTAGCGGAACCTACGAGCAGTACTTC.

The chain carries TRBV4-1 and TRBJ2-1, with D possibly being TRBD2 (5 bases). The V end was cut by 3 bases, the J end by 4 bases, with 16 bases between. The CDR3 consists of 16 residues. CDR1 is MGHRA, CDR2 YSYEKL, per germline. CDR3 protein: CASSQDPRTGYNEQFF. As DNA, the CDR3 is TGCGCCAGCAGCCAGGACCCCCGGACTGGTTACAATGAGCAGTTCTTC.

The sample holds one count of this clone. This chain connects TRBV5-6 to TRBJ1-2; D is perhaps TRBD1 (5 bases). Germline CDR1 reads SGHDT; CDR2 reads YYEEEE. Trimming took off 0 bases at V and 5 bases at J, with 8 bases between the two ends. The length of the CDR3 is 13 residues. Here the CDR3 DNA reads TGTGCCAGCAGCTTGGCAGGGCAGTATGGCTACACCTTC. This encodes CASSLAGQYGYTF.

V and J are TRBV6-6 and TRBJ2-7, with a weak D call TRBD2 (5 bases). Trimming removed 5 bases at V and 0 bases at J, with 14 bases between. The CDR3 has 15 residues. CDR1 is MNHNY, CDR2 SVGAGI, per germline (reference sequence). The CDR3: CASSPNQRLSYEQYF. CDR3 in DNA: TGTGCCAGCAGTCCTAACCAGCGGCTCTCCTACGAGCAGTACTTC.

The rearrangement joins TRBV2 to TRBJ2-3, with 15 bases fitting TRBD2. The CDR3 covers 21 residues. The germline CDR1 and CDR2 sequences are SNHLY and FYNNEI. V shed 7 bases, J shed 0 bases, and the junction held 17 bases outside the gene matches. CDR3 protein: CASNGIGTSGGPETSTDTQYF. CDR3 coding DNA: TGTGCCAGCAATGGAATAGGGACTAGCGGGGGGCCAGAAACTAGCACAGATACGCAGTATTTT.

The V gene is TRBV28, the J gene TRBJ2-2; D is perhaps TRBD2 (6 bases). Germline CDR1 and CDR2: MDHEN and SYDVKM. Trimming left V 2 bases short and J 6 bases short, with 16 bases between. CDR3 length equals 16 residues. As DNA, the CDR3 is TGTGCCAGCAGTTTAGTCCGTGGGCGGGGTTCCGGGGAGCTGTTTTTT. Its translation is CASSLVRGRGSGELFF.

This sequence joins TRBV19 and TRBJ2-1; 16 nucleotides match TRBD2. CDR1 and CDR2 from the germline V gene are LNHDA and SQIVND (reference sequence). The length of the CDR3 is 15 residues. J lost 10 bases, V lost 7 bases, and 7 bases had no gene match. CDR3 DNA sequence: TGTGCCAGTATCCAACCGGGACTAGCGGGAGGGGAGCAGTTCTTC. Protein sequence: CASIQPGLAGGEQFF.

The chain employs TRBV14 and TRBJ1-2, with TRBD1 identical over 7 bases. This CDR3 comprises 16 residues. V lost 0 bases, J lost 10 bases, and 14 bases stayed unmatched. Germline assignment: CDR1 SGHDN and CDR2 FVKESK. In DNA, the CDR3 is TGTGCCAGCAGCCAAGATCAGGGGGTGGCAGGACGAAACTACACCTTC. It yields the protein CASSQDQGVAGRNYTF.

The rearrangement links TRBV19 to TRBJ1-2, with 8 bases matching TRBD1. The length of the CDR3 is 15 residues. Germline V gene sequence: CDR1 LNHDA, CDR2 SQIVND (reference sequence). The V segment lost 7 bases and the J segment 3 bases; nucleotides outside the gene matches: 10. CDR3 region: CASTTPGQGDYGYTF. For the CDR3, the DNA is TGTGCCAGTACCACACCAGGACAGGGTGACTATGGCTACACCTTC.

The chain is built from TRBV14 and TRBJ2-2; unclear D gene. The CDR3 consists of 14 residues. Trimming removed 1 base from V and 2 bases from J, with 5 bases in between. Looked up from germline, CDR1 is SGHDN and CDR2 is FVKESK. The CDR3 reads CASSQGGNTGELFF. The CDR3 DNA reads TGTGCCAGCAGCCAAGGCGGAAACACCGGGGAGCTGTTTTTT.

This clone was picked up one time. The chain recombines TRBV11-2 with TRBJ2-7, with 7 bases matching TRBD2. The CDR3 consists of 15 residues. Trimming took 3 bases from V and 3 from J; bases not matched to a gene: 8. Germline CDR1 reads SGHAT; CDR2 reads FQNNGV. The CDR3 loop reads CASSFGSGLGYEQYF. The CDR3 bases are TGTGCCAGCAGCTTTGGTAGCGGGTTGGGCTACGAGCAGTACTTC. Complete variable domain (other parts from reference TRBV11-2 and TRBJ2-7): EAGVAQSPRYKIIEKRQSVAFWCNPISGHATLYWYQQILGQGPKLLIQFQNNGVVDDSQLPKDRFSAERLKGVDSTLKIQPAKLEDSAVYLCASSFGSGLGYEQYFGPGTRLTVT.

The CDR3 protein is CASSNVAGLLAWTQYF. CDR3 nucleotide sequence: TGCGCCAGCAGCAACGTAGCGGGTCTCCTGGCGTGGACCCAGTACTTC. The chain has TRBV5-1 and TRBJ2-5; 7 nucleotides match TRBD2. CDR1 SGHRS and CDR2 YFSETQ come from the germline V gene. The V segment lost 4 bases and the J segment 7 bases; nucleotides outside the gene matches: 16. The CDR3 consists of 16 residues.